This T cell receptor beta chain was documented in a study of T cells in tuberculosis. Regarding the study as a whole: Selection depended on which cryopreserved specimens were available. Active tuberculosis TCR-alpha repertoires lay closer to GMM-specific TCRs than IGRA-negative controls, suggesting clonal expansion.

Time point indicated: new active TB diagnosis, blood taken before or within 7 days of starting treatment. Positive smear microscopy and/or M. tuberculosis culture confirmed active disease. Germline lookup yields CDR1 LNHDA and CDR2 SQIVND (reference sequence). With 9 bases clipped from V and 6 bases from J, the junction kept 7 bases outside the gene matches. This CDR3 has 14 residues. Worth noting for this clone: Its antigen is unidentified.

The data were produced by immunoSEQ multiplex PCR, yet TCRdb's version contains in-frame clones alone and is incomplete. The sample includes around 30,000 clones, roughly 93% of them seen just once. The gene calls are TRBV19 and TRBJ1-4, with 10 nucleotides matching TRBD1. Source: PBMCs, taken at tuberculosis diagnosis. This clonotype originated in an adult with tuberculosis. The CDR3 DNA sequence: TGTGCCAGCCGAAGGGGGACAGGGGATGAAAAACTGTTTTTT. It is translated as CASRRGTGDEKLFF.